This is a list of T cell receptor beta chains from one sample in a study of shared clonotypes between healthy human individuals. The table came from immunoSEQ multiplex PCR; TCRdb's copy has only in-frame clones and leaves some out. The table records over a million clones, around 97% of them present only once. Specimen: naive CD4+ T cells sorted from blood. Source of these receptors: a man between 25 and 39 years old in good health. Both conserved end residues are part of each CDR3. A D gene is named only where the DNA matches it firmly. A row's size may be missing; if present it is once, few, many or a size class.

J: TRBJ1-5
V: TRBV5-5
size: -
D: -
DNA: TGTGCCAGCAGCTTATTAAGCAATCAGCCCCAGCATTTT
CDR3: CASSLLSNQPQHF

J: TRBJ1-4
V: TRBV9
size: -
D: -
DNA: TGTGCCAGCAGCGTAGCTGACAACGGGAAATCTAATGAAAAACTGTTTTTT
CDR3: CASSVADNGKSNEKLFF

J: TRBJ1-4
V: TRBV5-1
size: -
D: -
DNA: TGCGCCAGCTCCTACGGAGGCACTAATGAAAAACTGTTTTTT
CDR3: CASSYGGTNEKLFF

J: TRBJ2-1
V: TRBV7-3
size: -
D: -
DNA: TGTGCCAGCAGCACCGGACTACTCTCCTACAATGAGCAGTTCTTC
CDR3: CASSTGLLSYNEQFF

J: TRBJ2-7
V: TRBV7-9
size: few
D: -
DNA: TGTGCCAGCAGCCCGTACTACGAGCAGTACTTC
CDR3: CASSPYYEQYF

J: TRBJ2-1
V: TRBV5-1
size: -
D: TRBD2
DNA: TGCGCCAGCAGCCCCGGGACTAGCGGACCAACCTCCTACAATGAGCAGTTCTTC
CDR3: CASSPGTSGPTSYNEQFF

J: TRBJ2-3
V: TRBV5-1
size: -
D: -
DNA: TGCGCCAGCAGCTTGGGGGGACCTACAGATACGCAGTATTTT
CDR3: CASSLGGPTDTQYF

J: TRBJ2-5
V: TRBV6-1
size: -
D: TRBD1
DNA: TGTGCCAGCAGTGAGGACAGGGGGCCCATCTGGGAGACCCAGTACTTC
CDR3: CASSEDRGPIWETQYF

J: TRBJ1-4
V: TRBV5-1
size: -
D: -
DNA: TGCGCCAGCAGCTTGACGTCCCAGCGTAATGAAAAACTGTTTTTT
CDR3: CASSLTSQRNEKLFF

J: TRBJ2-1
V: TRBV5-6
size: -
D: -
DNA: TGTGCCAGCAGCTTGGTCAAGACCGGTGAGCAGTTCTTC
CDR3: CASSLVKTGEQFF

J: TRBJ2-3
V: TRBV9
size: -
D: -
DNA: TGTGCCAGCAGCGTAGTGTCCGAGGAGGCAGATACGCAGTATTTT
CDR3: CASSVVSEEADTQYF

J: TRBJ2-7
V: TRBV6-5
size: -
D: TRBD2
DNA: TGTGCCAGCAGTTACTCGGTAGCGGGCTACGAGCAGTACTTC
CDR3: CASSYSVAGYEQYF

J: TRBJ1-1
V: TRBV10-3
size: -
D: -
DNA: TGTGCCATCAGTGAGTTGAAGTTACAGGAAGCTTTCTTT
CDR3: CAISELKLQEAFF

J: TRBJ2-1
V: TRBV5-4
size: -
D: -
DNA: TGTGCCAGCAGACGCTCCCCAGAACATATTGAGCAGTTCTTC
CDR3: CASRRSPEHIEQFF

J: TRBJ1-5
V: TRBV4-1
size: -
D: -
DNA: TGCGCCAGCAGCCGAGGATTGGACAGCAGCAATCAGCCCCAGCATTTT
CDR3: CASSRGLDSSNQPQHF

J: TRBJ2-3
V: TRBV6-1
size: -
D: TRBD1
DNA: TGTGCCAGCAGTGAAGACAGGGGGAACACAGATACGCAGTATTTT
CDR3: CASSEDRGNTDTQYF

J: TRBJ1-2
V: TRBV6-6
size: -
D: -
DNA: TGTGCCGGGTCGAAGGACTATGGCTACACCTTC
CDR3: CAGSKDYGYTF

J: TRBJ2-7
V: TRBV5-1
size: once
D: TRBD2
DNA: TGCGCCAGCAGCCGGGAGGGAGGTTTTCGGGCCTACGAGCAGTACTTC
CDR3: CASSREGGFRAYEQYF

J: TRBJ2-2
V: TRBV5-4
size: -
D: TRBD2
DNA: TGTGCCAGCAGCTTGCCCCTAGCGGAGACCGGGGAGCTGTTTTTT
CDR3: CASSLPLAETGELFF

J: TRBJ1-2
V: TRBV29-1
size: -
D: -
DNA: TGCAGCGTTGAGGGGATCCGGGGGCCTGGCTACACCTTC
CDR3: CSVEGIRGPGYTF

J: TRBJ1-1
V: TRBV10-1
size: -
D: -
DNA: TGCGCCAGCCCCGGGGTGAACACTGAAGCTTTCTTT
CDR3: CASPGVNTEAFF

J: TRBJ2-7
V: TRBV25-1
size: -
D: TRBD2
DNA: TGTGCCAGCAGTGGAGGGACTAGCGGAACCTACGAGCAGTACTTC
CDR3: CASSGGTSGTYEQYF

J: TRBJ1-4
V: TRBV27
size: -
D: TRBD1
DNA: TGTGCCAGCAGGAAGGGGGCCGTGGGTGAAAAACTGTTTTTT
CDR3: CASRKGAVGEKLFF

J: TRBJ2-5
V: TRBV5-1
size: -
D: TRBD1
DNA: TGCGCCAGCAGCTCACAGGGGACCGAAGAGACCCAGTACTTC
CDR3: CASSSQGTEETQYF

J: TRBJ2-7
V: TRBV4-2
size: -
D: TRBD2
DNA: TGTGCCAGCAGCCAAGGGAGGTCCACGGGACTAGCGGGGGGTTGGGAGCAGTACTTC
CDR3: CASSQGRSTGLAGGWEQYF

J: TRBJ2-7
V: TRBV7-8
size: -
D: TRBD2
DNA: TGTGCCAGCAGCTTAGCATTGGGACTAGCGCGTAACTACGAGCAGTACTTC
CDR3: CASSLALGLARNYEQYF